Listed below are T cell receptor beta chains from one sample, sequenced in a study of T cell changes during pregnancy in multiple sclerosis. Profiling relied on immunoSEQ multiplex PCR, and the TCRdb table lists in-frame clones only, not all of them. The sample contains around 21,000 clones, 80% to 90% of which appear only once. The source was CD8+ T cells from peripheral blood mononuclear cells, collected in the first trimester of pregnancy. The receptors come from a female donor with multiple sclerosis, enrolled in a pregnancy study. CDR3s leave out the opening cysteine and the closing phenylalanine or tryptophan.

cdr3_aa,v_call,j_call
ASSLTVGHEQF,TRBV7-3,TRBJ2-1
ASKREASYNEQF,TRBV7-9,TRBJ2-1
ASSLHPPEADTQY,TRBV6-6,TRBJ2-3
ASSASGPSYEQY,TRBV10-1,TRBJ2-7
ASSLAPYNEQF,TRBV11-3,TRBJ2-1
ASSSDPGQGHEQY,TRBV7-6,TRBJ2-7
AWESGSGNTEAF,TRBV30,TRBJ1-1
ASGLAGGPEYEQF,TRBV7-6,TRBJ2-1
ASKLQIAGSYEQY,TRBV6-5,TRBJ2-7
ASTVSDGTNYGYT,TRBV6-1,TRBJ1-2
ASSLAGNTEAF,TRBV27,TRBJ1-1
ASSFPRQNTDTQY,TRBV28,TRBJ2-3
ASSQDPLPPYEQY,TRBV14,TRBJ2-7
ASSLDSAGIGYEQF,TRBV7-8,TRBJ2-1
ASSYYSGVTYEQY,TRBV4-3,TRBJ2-7
ASSLELADSYEQY,TRBV27,TRBJ2-7
ASSAAGDEQF,TRBV2,TRBJ2-1
ASSFTTGGLGNQPQH,TRBV27,TRBJ1-5
ASSLAGLENTIY,TRBV5-4,TRBJ1-3
ASSYLSGAGELF,TRBV6-5,TRBJ2-2
ASSVDGRELPDTQY,TRBV9,TRBJ2-3
ASSYPGLALYNEQF,TRBV5-4,TRBJ2-1
ASSSGGTGEQF,TRBV7-9,TRBJ2-1
ASSQGRSTYEQY,TRBV4-3,TRBJ2-7
ASKKGRESDEQF,TRBV4-1,TRBJ2-1
ASSWTGDQETQY,TRBV5-5,TRBJ2-5
ASTPRTGNGYT,TRBV19,TRBJ1-2
ASSLTGDGYT,TRBV11-2,TRBJ1-2
ASSLGDPEDTGELF,TRBV11-3,TRBJ2-2
ASSDPGWGQGNGYT,TRBV5-6,TRBJ1-2
SVEAAVADYVEQY,TRBV29-1,TRBJ2-7
ASSLSGPGGGKGYT,TRBV27,TRBJ1-2
ASSQEWTSSSYEQY,TRBV4-3,TRBJ2-7